This TCR beta chain was identified during a study of graft-versus-host responses after intestinal transplantation. Study-wide points: Peak levels of circulating GvH clones tracked with early post-transplant HvG declines. The marrow of recipients harbored GvH clones, and ileum or blood showed some of them first.

With regard to this clone: Its antigen is undetermined.

The data were produced by immunoSEQ multiplex PCR, yet TCRdb's version contains in-frame clones alone and is incomplete. The sample shows some 120,000 clones, roughly 92% of them seen only once. This CDR3 region has 15 residues. Germline V lookup: CDR1 SGHRS, CDR2 YFSETQ. V gave up 3 bases and J gave up 6 bases; unmatched junction bases: 9. This chain connects TRBV5-1 to TRBJ2-7; 10 positions match TRBD1. The sequence was collected from a human donor who received an intestinal transplant. The source was unstimulated CD4+ T cells sorted from spleen or lymph node cells, collected before intestinal transplant. The CDR3 DNA reads TGCGCCAGCAGCTCCCAATCGGGACAGGGGCGCGAGCAGTACTTC. Protein: CASSSQSGQGREQYF.